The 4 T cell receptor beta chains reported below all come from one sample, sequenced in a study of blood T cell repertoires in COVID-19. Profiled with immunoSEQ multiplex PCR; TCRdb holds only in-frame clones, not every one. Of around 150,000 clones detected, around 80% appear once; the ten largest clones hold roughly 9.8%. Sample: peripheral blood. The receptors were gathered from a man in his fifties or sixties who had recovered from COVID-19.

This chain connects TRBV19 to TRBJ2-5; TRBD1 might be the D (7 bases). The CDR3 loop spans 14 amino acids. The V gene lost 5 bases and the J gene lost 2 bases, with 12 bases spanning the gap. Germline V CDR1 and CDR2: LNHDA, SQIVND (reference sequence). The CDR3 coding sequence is TGTGCCAGTAGTGCACAGGGGACTCAAGAGACCCAGTACTTC. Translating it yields CASSAQGTQETQYF.

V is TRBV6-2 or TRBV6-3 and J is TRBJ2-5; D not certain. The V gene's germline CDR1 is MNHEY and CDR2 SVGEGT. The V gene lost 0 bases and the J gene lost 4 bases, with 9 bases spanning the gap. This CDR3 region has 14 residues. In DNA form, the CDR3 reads TGTGCCAGCAGTTACTCTGGCAATCGAGAGACCCAGTACTTC. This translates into CASSYSGNRETQYF.

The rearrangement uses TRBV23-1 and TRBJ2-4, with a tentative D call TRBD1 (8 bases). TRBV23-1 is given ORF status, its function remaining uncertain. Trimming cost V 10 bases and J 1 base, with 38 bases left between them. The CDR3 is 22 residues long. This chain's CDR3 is CATRTQNQGARGPFAAKNIQYF. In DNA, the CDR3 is TGCGCCACCCGTACGCAAAATCAGGGGGCGCGGGGGCCCTTCGCGGCCAAAAACATTCAGTACTTC.

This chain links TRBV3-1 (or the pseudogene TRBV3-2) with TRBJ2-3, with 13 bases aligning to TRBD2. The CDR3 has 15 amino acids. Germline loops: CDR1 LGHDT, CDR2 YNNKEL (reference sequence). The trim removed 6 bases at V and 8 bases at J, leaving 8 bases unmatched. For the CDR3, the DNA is TGTGCCAGCAGGGGGACTAGCGGGGCGCGGGGTACGCAGTATTTT. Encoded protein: CASRGTSGARGTQYF.